This T cell receptor beta chain was sequenced in a study of T cells in localized non-small cell lung cancer (dated by TCRdb to about 2020). Context from the whole study: The study analyzed T cell repertoires of 236 early-stage NSCLC patients, comparing tumors and uninvolved tumor-adjacent lungs. All 240 or so NSCLC patients in the cohort were treatment-naive and had localized lung tumors that were resected. The mean age of the NSCLC patients was under 70 years, with 130 or so men and about a hundred women. Here is what the overall study found, with its caveats: Because of the exploratory design, TCR variables were selected using unadjusted p-values without false-discovery rate correction. Longer overall survival was associated with higher T cell density in blood, whereas shorter survival was associated with higher clonality in adjacent lung. A median of roughly 56 of the top 100 tumor clones were detected in paired uninvolved adjacent lung, and some 30 of these tumor clones were also found among the top 100 clones of the paired uninvolved adjacent lung. Uninvolved tumor-adjacent lung showed the highest T cell clonality, higher than tumor, which suggests more focused antigenic responses in the uninvolved tumor-adjacent lung. Because multi-region tumor sequencing was not done, intratumor heterogeneity could not be ruled out.

At diagnosis, peripheral blood, uninvolved tumor-adjacent lung and tumor were collected and were preserved as a mix of fresh-frozen and FFPE material. Regarding this clone: Its antigen remains undetermined. No much larger clone exists at a distance of one base, and base qualities are not known.

TCR beta CDR3 regions were sequenced from DNA using the immunoSEQ Assay. As for how the authors treated the data: To compute T cell density, TCR beta template counts were normalized to usable DNA, which was estimated by amplifying housekeeping genes. Richness was estimated with the preseqR package, extrapolating to 400,000 templates for PBMC samples and 120,000 templates for tissue samples. Clonality was calculated as one minus Pielou's evenness. Tissue-enriched TCRs were identified by differential abundance testing using productive amino-acid clonotypes, minimum total count 5 and alpha 0.1. Repertoire overlap between compartments was quantified with the Jaccard Index and Morisita Overlap Index. GLIPH grouped TCR beta CDR3s together with public tetramer-defined viral CDR3s, and a viral motif had to include at least three viral sequences and show V-gene enrichment. As stored in TCRdb, this immuneACCESS dataset retains in-frame rearrangements with V and J assigned. A fraction of the clones does not appear; measured against another copy, unresolved V genes explain less than half of the discrepancy, and the remainder lacks a known reason. That table is the source of V, J and clone size, and D and trimming were worked out from the DNA. This sample comprises 2,700 or so clones, about a quarter of them detected only once. The ten most abundant clones make up about 7% of the sample.

CDR1 and CDR2 were assigned from the germline V gene (reference sequence) as LNHDA and SQIVND. Spanning cysteine to phenylalanine, the CDR3 consists of 15 amino acids. The retained sequence is limited to the CDR3, 45 bases, with the frame set at the first base. Ends trimmed: V by 5 bases, J by 4 bases; bases unmatched to a gene: 6. The chain joins TRBV19 to TRBJ2-3; 10 nucleotides in the junction match TRBD2. The material was lung tumor tissue, obtained before any cancer treatment. This receptor was obtained from a woman aged 35-75 years with stage I lung adenocarcinoma. The bases read TGTGCCAGTAGTCCCCTAGCGGGAGTCTCAGATACGCAGTATTTT. This gives the protein CASSPLAGVSDTQYF.